The following is a T cell receptor beta chain sequence with its context. The antigen is not known. The V and J ends lost 4 bases and 8 bases respectively, with 20 bases between them. CDR3 length: 15 residues. Germline assignment: CDR1 LGHNA and CDR2 YSLEER. The data stem from a study of cytomegalovirus exposure and HLA in healthy donors. Overall study findings and caveats: The investigators catalogued 150 or so TCR beta chains as cytomegalovirus-associated. It was confirmed in vitro that a few of the CMV-associated chains were specific for CMV antigens. The study found most TCR sequences rare, yet found some public TCRs in many donors.

Assay used: immunoSEQ multiplex PCR; TCRdb lists only in-frame clones, some missing. The sample records fewer than 85,000 clones, roughly 94% being singletons. The TCR was taken from a woman between 18 and 29 years old in good health and CMV-seronegative. The chain carries TRBV4-3 and TRBJ1-2; D call uncertain. Sequencing was carried out using PBMCs. CDR3 nucleotides: TGCGCCAGCAGCCTAAGCTTCTTAGTGGCGGGCGGCTACACCTTC. Translation: CASSLSFLVAGGYTF.